Reported below is one T cell receptor beta chain. This sample includes further DNA sequences coding for the same CDR3. The data originate from a study of blood T cell repertoires in COVID-19. Study-wide background: In each case, the material was cDNA or gDNA derived from T cells, B-cell-depleted T cells, or PBMCs.

Participants were aged roughly 18 to 100 years from roughly 26 US areas. In assigning cohorts, the study relied on participant-reported clinical history. The assay was immunoSEQ multiplex PCR, and TCRdb's table has in-frame clones only and misses some. The sample consists of a few hundred thousand clones, approximately 92% of them appearing once. Per germline, CDR1 WSHSY and CDR2 SAAADI. This CDR3 spans 13 amino acids. The V and J ends lost 6 bases and 5 bases, in that order; junction bases with no gene match: 0. The V call is TRBV10-2, the J call TRBJ2-5; 13 bases align to TRBD2. This receptor was taken from a man aged 18 to 30 who had recovered from COVID-19. Sequencing was performed on PBMCs or T cells enriched from blood (not recorded which). The CDR3 nucleotides are TGCGCCAGCAGACTAGCGGGGGGGGAGACCCAGTACTTC. This sequence encodes CASRLAGGETQYF.